The clone carrying this TCR beta chain was detected only a few times. Using unique molecular identifiers, the investigators prepared the TCRbeta library. Each CDR3 protein gets one entry after TCRdb re-called the PCR reads with MiXCR. Of 550,000 to 600,000 distinct CDR3 sequences listed, about 23% are singletons. This entry is derived from a study of T-cell reconstitution after alpha-beta-depleted transplantation in children. Germline V gives CDR1 LGHNA, CDR2 YSLEER. V was clipped by 2 bases and J by 5 bases, with 21 bases between them. There are 17 residues in the CDR3. This clonotype was sampled from a boy under three years old who had a stem cell transplant for acute myeloid leukemia, so the T cells may come from the graft donor. The chain joins TRBV4-3 to TRBJ1-2; D possibly corresponds to TRBD1 (6 bases). The sample consisted of PBMCs, mostly from graft donor cells, taken 360 days after TCRalphabeta/CD19-depleted stem cell transplant. The CDR3 nucleotides read TGCGCCAGCAGCCAACCCCGGACAGTGGAAGGGGTATATGGCTACACCTTC. This encodes CASSQPRTVEGVYGYTF.